This TCR beta chain was identified in a study of molecular identifiers for immune sequencing clone quantification. Overall study results and limits: Under 1% of molecules in naive cells, but over 99% of effector molecules, belonged to clones above 20 RNA copies.

V lost 5 bases and J 5 bases, leaving 16 bases between the germline ends. Germline values: CDR1 LNHDA, CDR2 SQIVND (reference sequence). CDR3 length equals 14 residues. As for this clonotype: Its specificity is not known.

It was with previously described methods and listed TCR primers that bulk TCR libraries were made. TCRdb re-called the PCR reads with MiXCR, one entry per CDR3 protein. Counted here are roughly 630,000 distinct CDR3 sequences, roughly 25% occurring once; the ten biggest clones make up about 0.78%. Libraries used roughly 18,000 to 1,000,000 sorted naive CD8 T cells and 10%, 30% or 50% RNA input. CD8+CD4-CCR7+CD45RA+ sorting gave the naive CD8 T cells. What was sequenced was naive CD8+ T cells from blood, with Jurkat cell RNA spiked in. The sample's subset: FACS-sorted CD8+CD4-CCR7+CD45RA+ naive T cells. This clonotype was obtained from a human donor in good health. Some libraries in this study had Jurkat cell RNA spiked in. The chain combines TRBV19 with TRBJ2-7, with D perhaps matching TRBD1 or TRBD2 (6 bases each). The CDR3 region is CASSGWAGEDEQYF. Here the CDR3 DNA reads TGTGCCAGTAGTGGTTGGGCAGGGGAGGACGAGCAGTACTTC. The variable domain in full, completed from reference TRBV19 and TRBJ2-7, reads DGGITQSPKYLFRKEGQNVTLSCEQNLNHDAMYWYRQDPGQGLRLIYYSQIVNDFQKGDIAEGYSVSREKKESFPLTVTSAQKNPTAFYLCASSGWAGEDEQYFGPGTRLTVT.